A selection of T cell receptor beta chains follows, all from one sample in a study of T cell clusters in autoimmune cytopenias. TCRdb reprocessed the multiplex PCR reads, keeping one entry per CDR3 protein, no DNA. The sample includes approximately 12,000 distinct CDR3 sequences. What was sequenced was peripheral blood. These receptors came from a human donor with an autoimmune cytopenia or autoimmune hepatitis (not recorded which). CDR3s include the opening cysteine and the closing phenylalanine or tryptophan. The order of the fields is clone size, J gene, V gene, CDR3 protein. Size values are once, few and many counts, or a class for expanded clones, and some rows have none.

medium-sized	TRBJ1-2	TRBV29-1	CSVETVYGYTF
medium-sized	TRBJ2-1	TRBV29-1	CSVTHVENEQFF
NA	TRBJ2-7	TRBV27	CASSFDGAVYEQYF
NA	TRBJ1-2	TRBV12-3/TRBV12-4	CASSTGQESYGYTF
NA	TRBJ1-2	TRBV19	CASSLTMTGLEGYTF
NA	TRBJ2-7	TRBV7-6	CASSGGAYYEQYF
medium-sized	TRBJ2-3	TRBV11-1	CASRKQEGTDTQYF
NA	TRBJ2-7	TRBV18	CASSPTSYEQYF
NA	TRBJ2-2	TRBV6-5	CASFGAAGGELFF
NA	TRBJ1-5	TRBV6-5	CASSPNSGGTYSNQPQHF
medium-sized	TRBJ2-1	TRBV29-1	CSGKAGGSNEQFF
NA	TRBJ2-2	TRBV5-6	CASSLAGTGLTGELFF
NA	TRBJ2-1	TRBV30	CAWSRGAMNEQFF
medium-sized	TRBJ2-2	TRBV6-5	CASSSPTSGGTGELFF
NA	TRBJ2-7	TRBV6-1	CASRPSGSLYEQYF
NA	TRBJ2-6	TRBV6-4	CASSPAGAGANVLTF
NA	TRBJ2-6	TRBV7-2	CASSRTGANVLTF
NA	TRBJ2-5	TRBV7-2	CASSLAGNQETQYF
NA	TRBJ2-1	TRBV27	CASSLRGPGVIYNEQFF
NA	TRBJ2-6	TRBV27	CASSSRLSGANVLTF
NA	TRBJ1-4	TRBV6-5	CASSYIGLRGEKLFF
NA	TRBJ2-7	TRBV12-3/TRBV12-4	CASTPRAATADEQYF
NA	TRBJ1-2	TRBV5-5	CASTPLPGSNYGYTF
NA	TRBJ1-4	TRBV18	CASSLGAREKLFF
medium-sized	TRBJ2-5	TRBV5-4	CASSLVGETQYF
NA	TRBJ2-3	TRBV24-1	CATSDFGLDPFTDTQYF
NA	TRBJ1-5	TRBV12-3/TRBV12-4	CASNRQGSNQPQHF
medium-sized	TRBJ2-1	TRBV19	CASSIGSPNEQFF
NA	TRBJ1-5	TRBV6-5	CASSYSRAAQPQHF
NA	TRBJ2-5	TRBV5-4	CASSLRTGLETQYF
NA	TRBJ1-2	TRBV12-3/TRBV12-4	CASSYHRTDYGYTF
medium-sized	TRBJ2-1	TRBV27	CASSWTGDNEQFF
medium-sized	TRBJ2-7	TRBV19	CASGDRYSEQYF
NA	TRBJ2-1	TRBV5-4	CASSSWTSGRYNEQFF
NA	TRBJ1-2	TRBV19	CASSQEGASYGYTF
NA	TRBJ1-2	TRBV6-1	CASSQDRPYGYTF
NA	TRBJ2-1	TRBV6-6	CASGLGTSVYNEQFF
NA	TRBJ1-5	TRBV10-3	CAISEDREGQPQHF
NA	TRBJ2-7	TRBV5-1	CASSSTGQGYEQYF
NA	TRBJ2-3	TRBV5-6	CASSAAGQGPDTQYF
medium-sized	TRBJ2-7	TRBV19	CASSRRTSGAYEQYF
NA	TRBJ2-3	TRBV12-3/TRBV12-4	CASSPPSSGSINTQYF
medium-sized	TRBJ2-7	TRBV29-1	CSVEGRGPGTTYEQYF
NA	TRBJ2-7	TRBV5-5	CASSLTALVSEQYF
NA	TRBJ2-2	TRBV6-5	CASRQSYPTSNTGELFF